This T cell receptor (beta chain) is drawn from a study of T-cell memory formation after mild COVID-19. After 5'RACE with constant-segment primers, TCR alpha and TCR beta cDNA libraries carrying sample barcodes and UMIs were obtained. TCRdb used MiXCR to reprocess the 5' RACE reads, holding one entry per CDR3 protein. The data contain 300,000 to 400,000 distinct CDR3 sequences, approximately 16% of them singletons. General observations from the study: Balance between CD4 and CD8 was seen in clones contracting day 15 to 85, and a CD4+ lean was seen in later expanders. Second-wave clones that peaked on day 37 lacked confirmed SARS-CoV-2 specificity.

Comment on this clonotype: Its cognate antigen is unknown.

This CDR3 has 14 residues. V shed 2 bases and J 6 bases; nucleotides not matched to a gene: 3. Germline-derived CDR1 and CDR2 are SEHNR and FQNEAQ (reference sequence). Sequenced input: PBMCs or a T cell subset sorted from them (not recorded which). This sequence originates from a man between 18 and 35 years old who had mild COVID-19 (a few samples of this study predate the infection). Cell type and time point are not known. The V call is TRBV7-9, the J call TRBJ2-1; the match to TRBD2 covers 8 bases. The DNA for the CDR3 is TGTGCCAGCAGCTTATCCGCGGGGGGCAATGAGCAGTTCTTC. Translation gives CASSLSAGGNEQFF.